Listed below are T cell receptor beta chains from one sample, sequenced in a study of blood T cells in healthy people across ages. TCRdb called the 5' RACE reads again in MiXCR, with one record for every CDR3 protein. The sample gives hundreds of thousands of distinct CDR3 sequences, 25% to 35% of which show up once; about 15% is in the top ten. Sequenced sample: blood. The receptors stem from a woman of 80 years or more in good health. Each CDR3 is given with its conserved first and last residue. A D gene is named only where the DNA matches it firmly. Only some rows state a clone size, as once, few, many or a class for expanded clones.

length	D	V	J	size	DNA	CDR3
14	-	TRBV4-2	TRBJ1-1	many	TGTGCCAGCAGCCAAGGAGATAAGAACACTGAAGCTTTCTTT	CASSQGDKNTEAFF
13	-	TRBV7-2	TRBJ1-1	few	TGTGCCAGCAGCTTAGTAATTTGGGCTGAAGCTTTCTTT	CASSLVIWAEAFF
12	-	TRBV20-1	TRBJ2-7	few	TGCAGCGCTACCAAGGGTCCCTACGAGCAGTACTTC	CSATKGPYEQYF
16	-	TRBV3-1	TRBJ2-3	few	TGTGCCGGCAGCCAAGAGGGGGTACCTAGCACAGATACGCAGTATTTT	CAGSQEGVPSTDTQYF
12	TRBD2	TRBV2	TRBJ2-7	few	TGTGCCTCCGAGGCGGGGGACTACGAGCAGTACTTC	CASEAGDYEQYF
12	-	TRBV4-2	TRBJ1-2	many	TGTGCCAGCAGCCAAGACAGGACTGGCTACACCTTC	CASSQDRTGYTF
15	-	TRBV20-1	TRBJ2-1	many	TGCAGTGCTAGAGTACAGGGCAGCTCCTACAATGAGCAGTTCTTC	CSARVQGSSYNEQFF
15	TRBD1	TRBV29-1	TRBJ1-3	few	TGCAGCGTTGGACAGGGGGGTAGCTCTGGAAACACCATATATTTT	CSVGQGGSSGNTIYF
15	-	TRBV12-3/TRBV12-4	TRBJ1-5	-	TGTGCCAGCAGAGAAACAGGGATTAGCAATCAGCCCCAGCATTTT	CASRETGISNQPQHF
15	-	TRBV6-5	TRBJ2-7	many	TGTGCCAGCAGCCCCGGGGGAGCGGGCGTCTACGAGCAGTACTTC	CASSPGGAGVYEQYF
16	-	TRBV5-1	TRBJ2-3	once	TGCGCCAGCAGCGGGGTCGAGAAAGGTCGCAGTGATACGCAGTATTTT	CASSGVEKGRSDTQYF
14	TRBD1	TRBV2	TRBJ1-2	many	TGTGCCAGCAGTTTATACGGACAGGGGCAAGGCTACACCTTC	CASSLYGQGQGYTF
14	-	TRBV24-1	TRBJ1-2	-	TGTGCCACCAGTGAAGCAGGGGCACGCTATGGCTACACCTTC	CATSEAGARYGYTF
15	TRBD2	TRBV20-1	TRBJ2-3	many	TGCAGTGCTAGGCCTCCGGGACTAGCACCAGATACGCAGTATTTT	CSARPPGLAPDTQYF
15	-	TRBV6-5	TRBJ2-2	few	TGTGCCAGCAGCTTCACAGGGATGAACACCGGGGAGCTGTTTTTT	CASSFTGMNTGELFF
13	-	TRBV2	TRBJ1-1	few	TGTGCCAGCAGTGATGGCAAGAACACTGAAGCTTTCTTT	CASSDGKNTEAFF
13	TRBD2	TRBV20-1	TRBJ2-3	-	TGCAGTGCTAGAGCGGGCGGGGGGGGATACGCAGTATTT	CSARAGGGGYAVF
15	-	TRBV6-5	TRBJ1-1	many	TGTGCCAGCAGTTCCCCTGTCGGGGAGGACACTGAAGCTTTCTTT	CASSSPVGEDTEAFF
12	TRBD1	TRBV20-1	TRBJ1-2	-	TGCAGTGCCACACGACAGGGGCAGGGCTACACCTTC	CSATRQGQGYTF
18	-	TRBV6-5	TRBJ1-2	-	TGTGCCAGCAGTTACTCGAGGAGCCGGGGGGGAGCTAACTATGGCTACACCTTC	CASSYSRSRGGANYGYTF
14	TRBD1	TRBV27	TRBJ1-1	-	TGTGCCAGCAGTTTGAACAGGGGGCACACTGAAGCTTTCTTT	CASSLNRGHTEAFF
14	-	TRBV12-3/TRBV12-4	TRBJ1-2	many	TGTGCCAGCAAGATAGGTGGACAGAGCTATGGCTACACCTTC	CASKIGGQSYGYTF
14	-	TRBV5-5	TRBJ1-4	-	TGTGCCAGCAGCTTGCGGGGGACGGATGAAAAACTGTTTTTT	CASSLRGTDEKLFF
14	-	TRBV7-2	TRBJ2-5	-	TGTGCCAGCAGCCGAGCTCAGATCGGAGAGACCCAGTACTTC	CASSRAQIGETQYF
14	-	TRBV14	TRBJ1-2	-	TGTGCCAGCAACCAAGATCTGAGTTGGAATGGCTACACCTTC	CASNQDLSWNGYTF
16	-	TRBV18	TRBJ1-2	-	TGTGCCAGCTCAATCCAAAGTCAGGGGACCTGCTATGACTACACCTTC	CASSIQSQGTCYDYTF
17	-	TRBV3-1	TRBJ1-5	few	TGTGCCAGCAGCCAAGAACGGGGGGGCTTGGGGAATCAGCCCCAGCATTTT	CASSQERGGLGNQPQHF
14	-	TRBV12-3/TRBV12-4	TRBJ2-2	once	TGTGCCAGCAGTTGTGCGCTGAACACCGGGGAGCTGTTTTTT	CASSCALNTGELFF
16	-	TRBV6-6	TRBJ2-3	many	TGTGCCAGCAGTTACCCACCGGGCCCCCACACAGATACGCAGTATTTT	CASSYPPGPHTDTQYF
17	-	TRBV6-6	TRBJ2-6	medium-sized	TGTGCCAGCAGGACGGGACGCCCAACCTCTGGGGCCAACGTCCTGACTTTC	CASRTGRPTSGANVLTF
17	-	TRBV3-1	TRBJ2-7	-	TGTGCCGGCAGCCTCTCCCTGCGGAACTCGAACTCCTACGAGCAGTACTTC	CAGSLSLRNSNSYEQYF
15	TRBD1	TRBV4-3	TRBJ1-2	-	TGCGCCAGCAGCCAGACAGGGGGCGTCAGCTATGGCTACACCTTC	CASSQTGGVSYGYTF
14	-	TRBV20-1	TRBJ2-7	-	TGCAGTGCTAGTCGGGCTACCCCGTCCTACGAGCAGTACTTC	CSASRATPSYEQYF
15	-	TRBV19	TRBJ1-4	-	TGTGCCAGTAGTACCGGGACGGCAACTAATGAAAAACTGTTTTTT	CASSTGTATNEKLFF
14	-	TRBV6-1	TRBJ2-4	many	TGTGCCAGCAGTGAAGCTCTAGCCAAAAACATTCAGTACTTC	CASSEALAKNIQYF
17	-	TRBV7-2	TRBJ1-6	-	TGTGCCAGCAGCTTAGTAGGGCGGCAGGGCTATAATTCACCCCTCCACTTT	CASSLVGRQGYNSPLHF
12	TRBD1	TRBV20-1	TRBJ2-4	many	TGCAGTGCCGAGGACAGGGCCGGCATTCAGTACTTC	CSAEDRAGIQYF
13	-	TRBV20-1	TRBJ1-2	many	TGCAGTGCCCCTGGGGGACAAGGCTATGGCTACACCTTC	CSAPGGQGYGYTF
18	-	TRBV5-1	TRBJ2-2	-	TGCGCCAGCAGCTTGACGTTTATCAGGGATTGGGACACCGGGGAGCTGTTTTTT	CASSLTFIRDWDTGELFF
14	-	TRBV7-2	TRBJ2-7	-	TGTGCCAGCAGCCCCGGGAACGGGATCTACGAGCAGTACTTC	CASSPGNGIYEQYF
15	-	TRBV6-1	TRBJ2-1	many	TGTGCCAGCAGTGGATCGACCCGCTCCTACAATGAGCAGTTCTTC	CASSGSTRSYNEQFF